Listed below are T cell receptor beta chains from one sample, sequenced in a study of blood T cell repertoires in COVID-19. Some clones are missing from TCRdb's copy, which holds only in-frame ones; the method was immunoSEQ multiplex PCR. The sample carries approximately 210,000 clones, roughly 84% recorded once. Sequenced: peripheral blood. The receptors were sampled from a woman older than 75 with acute or convalescent COVID-19. The CDR3 runs from the conserved cysteine through the conserved F or W. D genes are given only for firm matches. Clone size is not always given. Where it is, it says once, few, many or a class for expanded clones.

d_gene: TRBD1
j_gene: TRBJ1-2
abundance: -
v_gene: TRBV19
CDR3nt: TGTGCCAGTACTCTGGACAGGGGGCTTATATATGGCTACACCTTC
CDR3aa: CASTLDRGLIYGYTF

d_gene: -
j_gene: TRBJ2-3
abundance: -
v_gene: TRBV9
CDR3nt: TGTGCCAGCAGCGTAGGAGCTACAGTATTGTCGCAAGATACGCAGTATTTT
CDR3aa: CASSVGATVLSQDTQYF

d_gene: TRBD1
j_gene: TRBJ2-5
abundance: -
v_gene: TRBV5-1
CDR3nt: TGCGCCAGCAGCACAGACAGGGTAAACCAAGAGACCCAGTACTTC
CDR3aa: CASSTDRVNQETQYF

d_gene: -
j_gene: TRBJ1-1
abundance: -
v_gene: TRBV2
CDR3nt: TGTGCCAGCAGTGAGAACAGGGTTGTGACTGAAGCTTTCTTT
CDR3aa: CASSENRVVTEAFF

d_gene: -
j_gene: TRBJ2-5
abundance: few
v_gene: TRBV5-1
CDR3nt: TGCGCCAGCAGCTTCCGGGAGACCCAGTACTTC
CDR3aa: CASSFRETQYF

d_gene: -
j_gene: TRBJ1-5
abundance: -
v_gene: TRBV6-6
CDR3nt: TGTGCCAGCAGTTACTCCCAGGGAGGTCAGCCCCAGCATTTT
CDR3aa: CASSYSQGGQPQHF

d_gene: -
j_gene: TRBJ1-4
abundance: -
v_gene: TRBV15
CDR3nt: TGTGCCACCAGCAGAGATCCCGGGAGCGGTGAAAAACTGTTTTTT
CDR3aa: CATSRDPGSGEKLFF

d_gene: TRBD2
j_gene: TRBJ2-3
abundance: -
v_gene: TRBV11-2
CDR3nt: TGTGCCAGCAGCTCCCCTTTGAGGCGGGGGGGTACAAGCACAGATACGCAGTATTTT
CDR3aa: CASSSPLRRGGTSTDTQYF

d_gene: -
j_gene: TRBJ1-1
abundance: -
v_gene: TRBV7-2
CDR3nt: TGTGCCAGCAGCTTAACCCAATTGGCGGGGTTCATGAACACTGAAGCTTTCTTT
CDR3aa: CASSLTQLAGFMNTEAFF

d_gene: TRBD1
j_gene: TRBJ1-2
abundance: -
v_gene: TRBV6-5
CDR3nt: TGTGCCAGCAGTTACACAGGACAGGGCCGGAACTATGGCTACACCTTC
CDR3aa: CASSYTGQGRNYGYTF

d_gene: -
j_gene: TRBJ1-3
abundance: -
v_gene: TRBV5-5
CDR3nt: TGTGCCAGCAGCTTGGTACAGACCCGCTCTGGAAACACCATATATTTT
CDR3aa: CASSLVQTRSGNTIYF

d_gene: -
j_gene: TRBJ2-3
abundance: -
v_gene: TRBV18
CDR3nt: TGTGCCAGCTCACCACCTGGGGGGGATACGCAGTATTTT
CDR3aa: CASSPPGGDTQYF

d_gene: -
j_gene: TRBJ2-3
abundance: -
v_gene: TRBV19
CDR3nt: TGTGCCAGTAGTCCGCCGGGACTTGGCCTCGCAGATACGCAGTATTTT
CDR3aa: CASSPPGLGLADTQYF

d_gene: TRBD1
j_gene: TRBJ1-2
abundance: -
v_gene: TRBV2
CDR3nt: TGTGCCAGCAGTCGGGACAGCGGAGGCTACACCTTC
CDR3aa: CASSRDSGGYTF

d_gene: -
j_gene: TRBJ2-1
abundance: -
v_gene: TRBV11-2
CDR3nt: TGTGCCAGCAGAAGCAGGACATTCGGGAATGAGCAGTTCTTC
CDR3aa: CASRSRTFGNEQFF

d_gene: -
j_gene: TRBJ2-1
abundance: -
v_gene: TRBV5-4
CDR3nt: TGTGCCAGCAGCTACGGGGGTACCTACAATGAGCAGTTCTTC
CDR3aa: CASSYGGTYNEQFF

d_gene: -
j_gene: TRBJ1-1
abundance: -
v_gene: TRBV6-6
CDR3nt: TGTGCCAGCAGTTACTCCCCAGGAACGAACACTGAAGCTTTCTTT
CDR3aa: CASSYSPGTNTEAFF

d_gene: TRBD1
j_gene: TRBJ2-5
abundance: -
v_gene: TRBV5-1
CDR3nt: TGCGCCAGCAGCTTCTCGGGACAGCAAGAGACCCAGTACTTC
CDR3aa: CASSFSGQQETQYF

d_gene: -
j_gene: TRBJ1-4
abundance: -
v_gene: TRBV20-1
CDR3nt: TGCAGTGCTAGTGTGGGGGGAGAAAAACTGTTTTTT
CDR3aa: CSASVGGEKLFF

d_gene: -
j_gene: TRBJ1-2
abundance: once
v_gene: TRBV7-9
CDR3nt: TGTGCCAGCAGCCCCGGGGGGGTCCCAGATTATGGCTACACCTTC
CDR3aa: CASSPGGVPDYGYTF

d_gene: -
j_gene: TRBJ2-1
abundance: -
v_gene: TRBV9
CDR3nt: TGTGCCAGCAACCCCCAGGCGGGGGCCTCCTACAATGAGCAGTTCTTC
CDR3aa: CASNPQAGASYNEQFF

d_gene: -
j_gene: TRBJ1-2
abundance: -
v_gene: TRBV19
CDR3nt: TGTGCCAGTATGGTCTCGGCGGGGGCGAAATTCTATGGCTACACCTTC
CDR3aa: CASMVSAGAKFYGYTF

d_gene: TRBD1
j_gene: TRBJ2-1
abundance: -
v_gene: TRBV5-1
CDR3nt: TGCGCCAGCAGCAACATTCCCGGGACAGGGGGCCTGAATGAGCAGTTCTTC
CDR3aa: CASSNIPGTGGLNEQFF

d_gene: TRBD1
j_gene: TRBJ1-2
abundance: -
v_gene: TRBV19
CDR3nt: TGTGCCAGTAGTATCGGACAGGGATATGGCTACACCTTC
CDR3aa: CASSIGQGYGYTF

d_gene: TRBD1
j_gene: TRBJ1-5
abundance: -
v_gene: TRBV28
CDR3nt: TGTGCCAGCAGTTTGGGCCAGGGGGTTAAGGGCAATCAGCCCCAGCATTTT
CDR3aa: CASSLGQGVKGNQPQHF

d_gene: TRBD1
j_gene: TRBJ2-5
abundance: -
v_gene: TRBV5-1
CDR3nt: TGCGCCAGCAGCCCCGGGACAGGGGGAAGGGAGACCCAGTACTTC
CDR3aa: CASSPGTGGRETQYF

d_gene: -
j_gene: TRBJ2-7
abundance: once
v_gene: TRBV25-1
CDR3nt: TGTGCCAGCAGTATTCAGGGATTCAACGAGCAGTACTTC
CDR3aa: CASSIQGFNEQYF

d_gene: -
j_gene: TRBJ2-1
abundance: -
v_gene: TRBV27
CDR3nt: TGTGCCAGCAGTTTAGGGCAGGGCAATGAGCAGTTCTTC
CDR3aa: CASSLGQGNEQFF

d_gene: TRBD2
j_gene: TRBJ2-1
abundance: -
v_gene: TRBV3-1/TRBV3-2
CDR3nt: TGTGCCAGCAGCCAACGGTTAGCGGGGGGGTTCTACAATGAGCAGTTCTTC
CDR3aa: CASSQRLAGGFYNEQFF

d_gene: -
j_gene: TRBJ2-3
abundance: -
v_gene: TRBV29-1
CDR3nt: TGCAGCGTTGAGCGGACAGCCAGTCCAAATACGCAGTATTTT
CDR3aa: CSVERTASPNTQYF

d_gene: TRBD1
j_gene: TRBJ1-6
abundance: -
v_gene: TRBV7-8
CDR3nt: TGTGCCAGCAGCATCCGGGACAGGGGGTCCTCCTATAATTCACCCCTCCACTTT
CDR3aa: CASSIRDRGSSYNSPLHF

d_gene: TRBD2
j_gene: TRBJ2-1
abundance: once
v_gene: TRBV12-5
CDR3nt: TGTGCTAGTGGTTTGAGCGGGGGGCCCGTTGAGCAGTTCTTC
CDR3aa: CASGLSGGPVEQFF

d_gene: -
j_gene: TRBJ2-1
abundance: -
v_gene: TRBV18
CDR3nt: TGTGCCAGCTCTCCAGTAAATGAGCAGTTCTTC
CDR3aa: CASSPVNEQFF

d_gene: -
j_gene: TRBJ1-6
abundance: -
v_gene: TRBV5-1
CDR3nt: TGCGCCAGCAGCTTGGATGGAGCAGCGGGTTCACCCCTCCACTTT
CDR3aa: CASSLDGAAGSPLHF

d_gene: -
j_gene: TRBJ2-5
abundance: -
v_gene: TRBV3-1/TRBV3-2
CDR3nt: TGTGCCAGCAGCCCTTCCCCGTACCAAGAGACCCAGTACTTC
CDR3aa: CASSPSPYQETQYF

d_gene: -
j_gene: TRBJ2-5
abundance: few
v_gene: TRBV7-9
CDR3nt: TGTGCCAGCAGCTTAGCGGGGGGGCCCGGTTGGGAGACCCAGTACTTC
CDR3aa: CASSLAGGPGWETQYF

d_gene: TRBD1
j_gene: TRBJ1-5
abundance: -
v_gene: TRBV15
CDR3nt: TGTGCCACCAGCAGAGATGCGACAGGGAATCAGCCCCAGCATTTT
CDR3aa: CATSRDATGNQPQHF

d_gene: TRBD1
j_gene: TRBJ2-5
abundance: -
v_gene: TRBV5-1
CDR3nt: TGCGCCAGCAGACCGGGACAGGGAGGAGAGACCCAGTACTTC
CDR3aa: CASRPGQGGETQYF

d_gene: TRBD1
j_gene: TRBJ1-5
abundance: -
v_gene: TRBV15
CDR3nt: TGTGCCACCAGCAGAGGACAGGGTAGCAATCAGCCCCAGCATTTT
CDR3aa: CATSRGQGSNQPQHF